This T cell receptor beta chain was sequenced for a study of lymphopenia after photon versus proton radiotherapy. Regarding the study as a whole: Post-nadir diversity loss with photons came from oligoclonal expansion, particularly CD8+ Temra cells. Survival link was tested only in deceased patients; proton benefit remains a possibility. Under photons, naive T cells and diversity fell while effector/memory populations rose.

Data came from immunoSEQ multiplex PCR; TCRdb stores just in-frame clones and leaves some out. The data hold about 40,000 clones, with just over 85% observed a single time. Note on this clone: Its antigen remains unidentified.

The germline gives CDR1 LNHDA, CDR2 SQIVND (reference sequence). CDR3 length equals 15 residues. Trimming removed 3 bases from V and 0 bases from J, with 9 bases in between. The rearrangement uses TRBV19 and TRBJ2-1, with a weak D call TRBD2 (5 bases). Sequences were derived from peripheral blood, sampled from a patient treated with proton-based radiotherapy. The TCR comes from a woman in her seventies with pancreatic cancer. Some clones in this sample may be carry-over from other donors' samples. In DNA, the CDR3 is TGTGCCAGTAGTATCGGGGTCAGCTCCTACAATGAGCAGTTCTTC. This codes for CASSIGVSSYNEQFF.